This T cell receptor beta chain came from a study of shared clonotypes between healthy human individuals (dated by TCRdb to 2019 to 2021). As for the study more broadly: The cohort included a few men and a couple of women between 18 and 49 years of age. Per donor, leukapheresis produced somewhere between about 0.94 and 9 billion PBMCs. To increase sequencing depth and limit assay-specific biases, TCR repertoire library preparation and sequencing were carried out by different laboratories using diverse techniques. For each donor, three plates each were used for CD4 naive and CD4 memory, two plates were used for CD8 naive, and one plate was used for CD8 memory. To estimate repertoire size and how much clonotype sharing occurs between individuals, the study deeply sequenced the blood TCR repertoires of five healthy adults. Results and caveats for the whole study, not just this receptor: When a handful of donors were compared, the shared fraction of clonotypes was about 5% for naive CD4, 3.5% to 4% for naive CD8, 2.3% for memory CD4, and 0.35% to 0.5% for memory CD8. Higher generation probabilities were observed for clonotypes shared by all four sorted-subset donors than for non-shared clonotypes. Even with the large sequencing depth, rarefaction of the sorted-subset datasets indicated that sequencing was incomplete. Because the study included a small number of donors, the genetic and exposure-history diversity represented was limited. Pairwise subsampling indicated that sequencing depth was expected to affect the degree of clonotype sharing among donors. Estimated clonotype richness was generally larger for naive than for memory subsets. Sampling was restricted to blood, and TCR repertoires in tissues likely differ from the TCR repertoires found in blood.

As regards this clone: The antigen it recognizes is unknown. No base quality information exists; no much larger clone differs at one position.

From a lookup of the germline V gene, CDR1 and CDR2 are SGHDT and YYEEEE. V loses 2 bases of germline sequence and J loses 10 bases, and the interval between the two ends is 13 bases. The CDR3 holds 13 amino acids from the cysteine to the phenylalanine. Only CDR3 DNA is held: 39 bases, read in frame from base 1. Using the deep immunoSEQ assay, TCR CDR3 regions were amplified from genomic DNA by multiplex PCR. For each cell subset, the extracted genomic DNA was distributed evenly across all wells of several immunoSEQ 96-well plates, and each plate served as one replicate. For sorted subsets, approximately 190 ng genomic DNA, equal to approximately 30,000 T cell genomes, was loaded into each replicate PCR. Purified libraries were measured with a Qubit 3.0 fluorometer, size-checked on a Bioanalyzer 2100, and measured again with the KAPA Library Quantification kit. Every immunoSEQ 96-well plate was sequenced on a separate single-read 150-cycle Illumina NextSeq 550 flow cell. The published analysis was carried out like this. Because the immunoSEQ output held only junctional sequences and lacked quality scores, the filtering could not match the filtering applied to full-length reads. To assign V/J genes and CDR3, sequences were annotated using PyIR, a Python wrapper for IgBLAST v1.9, with IMGT germline references. Any read was removed if the V/J assignment was weak (E-value above 1e-6), the CDR3 was missing, or the read contained stop codons, out-of-frame junctions, or ambiguous translated residues. V3J clonotypes were defined as sequences sharing an identical inferred V gene, J gene, and CDR3 amino acid sequence. To compute the percentage overlap between repertoires, the number of shared unique clonotypes was divided by the size of the smaller repertoire. Three approaches were used to assess repertoire richness: RTK rarefaction, the Chao1 estimator, and Recon v2.1 estimates of unobserved clonotypes. OLGA was used to compute generation probabilities for all TCRbeta clonotypes that the gDNA method yielded from a handful of donors. TCRdb's version of the immuneACCESS table is confined to in-frame rearrangements and falls short of the full clone set. An unresolved V gene accounts for under half of the shortfall where checked; the remainder is of unknown origin. The DNA was the basis for D and trimming; V, J and clone size are from that table. Here the sample has over a million clones; 70% to 80% occur a single time. The ten largest clones represent under 0.65% of the sample.

The donors were healthy, HIV-negative adults with no recently reported acute infections or vaccinations. Only Caucasian adults living in Nashville, Tennessee, USA were represented among the donors. CD4+ T cells were enriched through magnetic negative selection, after which naive cells were positively selected on CD45RA and the remaining negative fraction served as the memory subset. After blood collection by leukapheresis, PBMCs were isolated using Ficoll-Histopaque density gradient centrifugation and then cryopreserved in the vapor phase of liquid nitrogen. Purity and quantity of every magnetically sorted T cell population were checked by analytical flow cytometry. Each sorted fraction had its genomic DNA isolated and then quantified by UV absorbance on a Nanodrop 2000c.

Input material: memory CD4+ T cells from PBMCs. Sample cell subset or site, as interpreted from the label and publication: CD45RA-negative fraction. Here the chain combines TRBV5-6 and TRBJ2-1, with no confidently assigned D gene. The TCR originated in a man aged 18 to 35 in good health. Some clones in this sample may be carry-over from other donors' samples. The DNA sequence reads TGTGCCAGCAGCTTTAGTGGAGCCCACGAGCAGTTCTTC. This codes for CASSFSGAHEQFF.